Included here is one TCR beta chain sequence, with context. These data come from a study of blood T cell repertoires in COVID-19. The V gene's germline CDR1 is SGHNT and CDR2 YENEEA. Trimming at V came to 1 base and at J to 6 bases, leaving 8 bases not matched to a gene. This CDR3 contains 16 residues. Profiled with immunoSEQ multiplex PCR; TCRdb holds only in-frame clones, not every one. The repertoire holds about 140,000 clones, about 83% seen once, with 16% in the top ten. V gene TRBV11-3 combines with J gene TRBJ2-3; 9 bases are shared with TRBD2. The sequencing sample was made of peripheral blood. This TCR came from a man in his forties or fifties with acute or convalescent COVID-19. CDR3 region: CASSLGQREAPDTQYF. In DNA, the CDR3 is TGTGCCAGCAGCTTAGGCCAGCGGGAGGCCCCGGATACGCAGTATTTT.